This T cell receptor (beta chain) was profiled in a study of blood T cell repertoires in COVID-19. On the study more broadly: COVID-19 samples from acute and convalescent phases originated in the United States, Italy and Spain.

The CDR3 contains 11 residues. Germline V lookup: CDR1 SQVTM, CDR2 ANQGSEA. V shed 3 bases and J shed 5 bases, with 7 bases lying between them. Individuals drawn from around 25 US areas were roughly 18 to 95 years old. Cohort 3 recovered donors had two negative PCRs, clearance, or symptom resolution. Clones were read by immunoSEQ multiplex PCR, and TCRdb kept only the in-frame ones, dropping some. The profile shows about 200,000 clones, 70% to 90% of them singletons. The chain links TRBV29-1 to TRBJ2-5, with a weak D call TRBD1 (5 bases). The sequence was obtained from a man aged 25-40 years who had recovered from COVID-19. Material: PBMCs or T cells enriched from blood (not recorded which). CDR3 sequence (DNA): TGCAGCGTTGACCAGGGTGAGACCCAGTACTTC. Protein: CSVDQGETQYF.